The 9 T cell receptor beta chains in this list originate from one sample, sequenced in a study of OX40 agonist ivuxolimab in advanced cancers. Profiling relied on immunoSEQ multiplex PCR, and the TCRdb table lists in-frame clones only, not all of them. Here the sample spans fewer than 90,000 clones, 91% being singletons. This material consisted of CD4+ or CD8+ T cells sorted from blood, taken in a trial of the OX40 agonist ivuxolimab. The receptors here all came from an adult with an advanced solid tumor such as melanoma, head and neck, liver or kidney cancer.

The chain links TRBV9 to TRBJ2-3; D is unclear. CDR3 length: 16 amino acids. Germline loops: CDR1 SGDLS, CDR2 YYNGEE. Trimming shortened V by 4 bases and J by 6 bases, and 21 bases separated the two germline ends. The DNA of the CDR3 is TGTGCCAGCAGCCCCCTCCGGGTTTCTCTTATCGATACGCAGTATTTT. It codes for CASSPLRVSLIDTQYF.

The CDR3: CSVEAPQGPPKQFF. The CDR3 region has the DNA TGCAGCGTTGAAGCCCCCCAGGGACCACCAAAGCAGTTCTTC. V gene TRBV29-1 combines with J gene TRBJ2-1; D could derive from TRBD1 or TRBD2 (5 bases each). The germline V and J ends were trimmed by 1 base and 11 bases, with 18 bases remaining between them. CDR1 and CDR2 from the germline V gene are SQVTM and ANQGSEA. The CDR3 consists of 14 residues.

The chain carries TRBV11-2 and TRBJ1-1; 7 bases align to TRBD1. Germline V gene data show CDR1 as SGHAT and CDR2 as FQNNGV. V shed 5 bases and J 2 bases; nucleotides not matched to a gene: 11. There are 16 residues in the CDR3. This CDR3 is CASSRPYGGGNTEAFF. Written as DNA, the CDR3 is TGTGCCAGCAGCCGCCCGTACGGAGGGGGCAACACTGAAGCTTTCTTT.

In its sample, this clone is medium-sized (0.01 to 0.1%). V is TRBV28 and J is TRBJ1-2; 8 bases align to TRBD1. Germline trimming cut 4 bases from V and 2 bases from J; bases unmatched to any gene: 9. This CDR3 contains 16 residues. Germline lookup yields CDR1 MDHEN and CDR2 SYDVKM. This CDR3 reads CASSSTGVGPNYGYTF. CDR3 sequence (DNA): TGTGCCAGCAGTTCGACAGGGGTTGGTCCCAACTATGGCTACACCTTC.

The chain links TRBV29-1 to TRBJ1-1; no clear D. Germline CDR1 and CDR2: SQVTM and ANQGSEA. The V end was cut by 3 bases, the J end by 0 bases, with 11 bases between. The CDR3 extends over 14 amino acids. The CDR3 sequence is CSVDGQPMNTEAFF. The CDR3 DNA reads TGCAGCGTTGACGGCCAGCCCATGAACACTGAAGCTTTCTTT.

The V call is TRBV5-4, the J call TRBJ2-1, with 9 bases lining up with TRBD1. CDR1 SGHNT and CDR2 YYREEE come from the germline V gene (reference sequence). The CDR3 spans 13 residues. V trimming: 3 bases; J trimming: 5 bases; junction bases outside the gene matches: 0. Written as DNA, the CDR3 is TGTGCCAGCAGCTGGACAGGGGACAATGAGCAGTTCTTC. Translating gives CASSWTGDNEQFF.

The rearrangement joins TRBV2 to TRBJ2-7; 7 bases agree with TRBD2. The germline CDR1 and CDR2 sequences are SNHLY and FYNNEI. J gave up 0 bases and V 5 bases, and 4 bases lay outside the gene matches. This CDR3 is built from 14 residues. The CDR3 sequence: CASSYGGNSYEQYF. As DNA, the CDR3 is TGTGCCAGCAGTTACGGGGGGAACTCCTACGAGCAGTACTTC.

This clone was counted a few times. This rearrangement joins TRBV5-4 to TRBJ2-2, with D possibly matching TRBD2 (6 bases). V was shortened by 6 bases and J by 1 base, with 16 bases between the two germline ends. Germline assignment: CDR1 SGHNT and CDR2 YYREEE (reference sequence). This CDR3 comprises 16 residues. The CDR3 DNA reads TGTGCCAGCAACGTGTTGGGGACTGGGAACACCGGGGAGCTGTTTTTT. Translated: CASNVLGTGNTGELFF.

The table lists this clone with a count of one. This chain links TRBV7-2 with TRBJ2-5; weak D call: TRBD2 (6 bases). The CDR3 is made up of 13 amino acids. Germline CDR1 SGHTA, CDR2 FQGNSA. Trimming cost V 1 base and J 7 bases, with 10 bases left between them. CDR3 DNA: TGTGCCAGCAGCTTAGGGTACGGGGGGACCCAGTACTTC. The encoded protein is CASSLGYGGTQYF.